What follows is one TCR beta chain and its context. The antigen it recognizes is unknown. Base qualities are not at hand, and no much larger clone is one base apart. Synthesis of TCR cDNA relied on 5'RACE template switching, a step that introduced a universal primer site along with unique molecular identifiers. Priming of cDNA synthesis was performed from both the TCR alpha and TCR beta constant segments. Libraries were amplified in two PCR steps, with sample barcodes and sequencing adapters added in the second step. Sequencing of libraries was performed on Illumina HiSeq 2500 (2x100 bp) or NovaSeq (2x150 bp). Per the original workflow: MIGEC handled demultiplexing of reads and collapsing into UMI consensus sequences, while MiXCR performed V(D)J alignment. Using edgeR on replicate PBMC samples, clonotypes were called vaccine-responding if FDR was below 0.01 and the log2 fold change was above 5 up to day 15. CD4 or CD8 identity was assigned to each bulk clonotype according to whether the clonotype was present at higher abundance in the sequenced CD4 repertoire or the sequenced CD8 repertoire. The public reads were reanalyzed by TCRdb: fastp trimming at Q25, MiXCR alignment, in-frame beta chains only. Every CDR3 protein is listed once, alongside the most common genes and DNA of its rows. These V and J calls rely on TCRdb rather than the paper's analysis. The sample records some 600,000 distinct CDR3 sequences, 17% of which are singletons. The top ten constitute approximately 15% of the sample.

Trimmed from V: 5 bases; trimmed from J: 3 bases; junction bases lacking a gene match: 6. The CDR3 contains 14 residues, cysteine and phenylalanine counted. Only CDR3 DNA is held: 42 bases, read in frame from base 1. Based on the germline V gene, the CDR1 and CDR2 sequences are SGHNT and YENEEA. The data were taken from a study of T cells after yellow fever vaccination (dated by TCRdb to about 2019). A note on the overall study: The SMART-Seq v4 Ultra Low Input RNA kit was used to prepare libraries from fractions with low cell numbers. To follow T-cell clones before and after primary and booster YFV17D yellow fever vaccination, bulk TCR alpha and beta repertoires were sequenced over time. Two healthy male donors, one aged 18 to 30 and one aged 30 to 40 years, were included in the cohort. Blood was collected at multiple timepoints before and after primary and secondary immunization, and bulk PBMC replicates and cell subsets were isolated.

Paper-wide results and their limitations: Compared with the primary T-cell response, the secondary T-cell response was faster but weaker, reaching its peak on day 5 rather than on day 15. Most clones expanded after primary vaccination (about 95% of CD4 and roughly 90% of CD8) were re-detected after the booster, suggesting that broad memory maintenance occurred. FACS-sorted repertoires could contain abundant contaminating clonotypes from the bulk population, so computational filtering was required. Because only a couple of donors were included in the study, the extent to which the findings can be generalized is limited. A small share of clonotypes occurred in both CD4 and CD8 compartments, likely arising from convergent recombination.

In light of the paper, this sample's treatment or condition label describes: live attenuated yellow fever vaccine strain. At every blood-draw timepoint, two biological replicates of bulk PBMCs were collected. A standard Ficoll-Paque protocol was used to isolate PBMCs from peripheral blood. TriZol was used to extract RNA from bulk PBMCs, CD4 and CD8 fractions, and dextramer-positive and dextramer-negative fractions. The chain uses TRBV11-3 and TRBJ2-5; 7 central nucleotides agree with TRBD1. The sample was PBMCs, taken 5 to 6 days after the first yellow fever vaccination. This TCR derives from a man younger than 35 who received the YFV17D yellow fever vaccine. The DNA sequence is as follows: TGTGCCAGCAGCGAAACAGGGGTTAAAGAGACCCAGTACTTC. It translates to CASSETGVKETQYF.